This record concerns one T cell receptor beta chain sequence. A much larger clone differs from this one at a single base, so this may be a read error. The limits of the CDR3 on the DNA are not certain, so only TCRdb's listed CDR3 is given. The sample originates from a study of molecular identifiers for immune sequencing clone quantification. Including both end residues, the CDR3 is 15 amino acids long. Previously described methods and listed TCR primers produced bulk TCR libraries. TCRdb independently ran MiXCR on the PCR reads; one entry per CDR3 protein. The table lists about 320,000 distinct CDR3 sequences, over 20% of them singletons, with approximately 0.84% in the top ten.

The receptor's source is a human donor in good health. Some libraries in this study had Jurkat cell RNA spiked in. The sample taken for sequencing was naive CD8+ T cells from blood, with Jurkat cell RNA spiked in. Subset denoted: FACS-sorted CD8+CD4-CCR7+CD45RA+ naive T cells. The V gene is TRBV12-3 or TRBV12-4, the J gene TRBJ2-7; the D call of TRBD1 is as the table states it, not checked on the DNA. The CDR3 reads CASSSGQGTSYEQYF.